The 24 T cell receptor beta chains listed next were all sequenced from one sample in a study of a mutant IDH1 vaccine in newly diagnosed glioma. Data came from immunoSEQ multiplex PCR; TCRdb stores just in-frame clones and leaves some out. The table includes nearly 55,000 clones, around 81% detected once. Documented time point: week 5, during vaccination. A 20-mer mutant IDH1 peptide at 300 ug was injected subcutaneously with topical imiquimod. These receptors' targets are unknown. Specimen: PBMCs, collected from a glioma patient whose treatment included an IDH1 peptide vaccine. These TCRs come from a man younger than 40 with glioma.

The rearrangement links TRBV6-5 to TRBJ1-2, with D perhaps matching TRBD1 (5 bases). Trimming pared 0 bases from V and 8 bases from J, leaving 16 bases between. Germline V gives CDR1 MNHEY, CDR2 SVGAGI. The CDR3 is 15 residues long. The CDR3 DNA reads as TGTGCCAGCAGTTACTCGCTAATCAGGGCGGGAGGCTACACCTTC. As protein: CASSYSLIRAGGYTF.

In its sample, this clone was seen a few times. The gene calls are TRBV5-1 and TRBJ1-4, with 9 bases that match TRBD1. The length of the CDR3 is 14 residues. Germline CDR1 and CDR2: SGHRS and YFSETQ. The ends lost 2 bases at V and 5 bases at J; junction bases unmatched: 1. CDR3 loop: CASSLGTGNEKLFF. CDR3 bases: TGCGCCAGCAGCTTAGGGACAGGGAATGAAAAACTGTTTTTT. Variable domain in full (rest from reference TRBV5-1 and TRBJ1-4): KAGVTQTPRYLIKTRGQQVTLSCSPISGHRSVSWYQQTPGQGLQFLFEYFSETQRNKGNFPGRFSGRQFSNSRSEMNVSTLELGDSALYLCASSLGTGNEKLFFGSGTQLSVL.

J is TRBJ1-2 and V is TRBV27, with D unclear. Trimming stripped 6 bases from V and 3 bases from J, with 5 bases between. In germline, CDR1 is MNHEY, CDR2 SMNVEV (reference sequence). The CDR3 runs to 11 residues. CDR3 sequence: CASREDYGYTF. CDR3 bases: TGTGCCAGCAGGGAAGACTATGGCTACACCTTC.

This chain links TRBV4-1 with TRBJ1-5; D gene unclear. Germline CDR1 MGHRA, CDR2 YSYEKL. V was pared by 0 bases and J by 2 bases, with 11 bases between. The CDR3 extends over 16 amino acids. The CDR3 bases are TGCGCCAGCAGCCAAGAACCGTTGCCAGGCAATCAGCCCCAGCATTTT. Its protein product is CASSQEPLPGNQPQHF.

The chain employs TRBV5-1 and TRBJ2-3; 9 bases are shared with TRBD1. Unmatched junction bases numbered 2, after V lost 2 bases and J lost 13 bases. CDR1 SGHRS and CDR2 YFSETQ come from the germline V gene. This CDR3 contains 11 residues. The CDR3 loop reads CASSLGQGKYF. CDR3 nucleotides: TGCGCCAGCAGCTTAGGACAGGGGAAGTATTTT.

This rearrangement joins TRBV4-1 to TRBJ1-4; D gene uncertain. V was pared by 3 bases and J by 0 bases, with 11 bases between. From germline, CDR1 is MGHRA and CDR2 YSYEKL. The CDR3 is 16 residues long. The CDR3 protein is CASSHIEGATNEKLFF. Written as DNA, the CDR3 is TGCGCCAGCAGCCATATCGAGGGAGCAACTAATGAAAAACTGTTTTTT.

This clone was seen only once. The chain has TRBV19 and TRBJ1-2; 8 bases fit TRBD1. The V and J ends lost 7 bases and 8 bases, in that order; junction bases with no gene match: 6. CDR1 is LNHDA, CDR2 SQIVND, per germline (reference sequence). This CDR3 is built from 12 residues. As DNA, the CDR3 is TGTGCCAGTACCACAGGGGGTGAAGGCTACACCTTC. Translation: CASTTGGEGYTF.

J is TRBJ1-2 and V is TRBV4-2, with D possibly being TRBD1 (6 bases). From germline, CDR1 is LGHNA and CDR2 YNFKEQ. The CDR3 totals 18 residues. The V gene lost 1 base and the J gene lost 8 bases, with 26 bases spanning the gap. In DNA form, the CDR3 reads TGTGCCAGCAGCCAAGCCAAGGCGGGGGCACAGTTCGGGAGCGGCTACACCTTC. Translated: CASSQAKAGAQFGSGYTF.

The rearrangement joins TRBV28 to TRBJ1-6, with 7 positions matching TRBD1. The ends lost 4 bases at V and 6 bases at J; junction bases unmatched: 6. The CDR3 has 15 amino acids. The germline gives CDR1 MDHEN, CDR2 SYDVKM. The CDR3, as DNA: TGTGCCAGCAGTTCCCCCTCAGGGGGTAATTCACCCCTCCACTTT. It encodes CASSSPSGGNSPLHF.

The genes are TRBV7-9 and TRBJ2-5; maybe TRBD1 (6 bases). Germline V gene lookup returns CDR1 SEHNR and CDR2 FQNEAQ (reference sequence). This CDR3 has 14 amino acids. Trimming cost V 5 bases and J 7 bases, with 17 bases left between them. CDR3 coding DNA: TGTGCCAGCAGCCCCCGGACAGACTCGGGGACCCAGTACTTC. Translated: CASSPRTDSGTQYF.

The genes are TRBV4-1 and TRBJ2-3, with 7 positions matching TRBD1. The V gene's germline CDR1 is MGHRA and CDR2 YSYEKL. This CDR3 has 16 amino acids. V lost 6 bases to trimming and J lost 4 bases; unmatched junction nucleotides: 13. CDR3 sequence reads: CASSHSPLTGPDTQYF. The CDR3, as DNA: TGCGCCAGCAGTCACTCCCCTCTGACAGGGCCAGATACGCAGTATTTT.

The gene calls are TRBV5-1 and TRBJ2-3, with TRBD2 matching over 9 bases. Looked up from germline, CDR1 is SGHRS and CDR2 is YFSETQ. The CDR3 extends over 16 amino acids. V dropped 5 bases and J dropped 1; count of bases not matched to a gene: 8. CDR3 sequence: CASSYERGEGTDTQYF. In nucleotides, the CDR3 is TGCGCCAGCAGTTATGAGCGGGGGGAAGGCACAGATACGCAGTATTTT.

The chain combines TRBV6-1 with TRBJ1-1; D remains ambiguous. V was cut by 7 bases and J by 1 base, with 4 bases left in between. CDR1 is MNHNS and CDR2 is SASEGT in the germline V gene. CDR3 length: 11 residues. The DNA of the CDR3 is TGTGCCAGCACCCGGAACACTGAAGCTTTCTTT. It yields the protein CASTRNTEAFF.

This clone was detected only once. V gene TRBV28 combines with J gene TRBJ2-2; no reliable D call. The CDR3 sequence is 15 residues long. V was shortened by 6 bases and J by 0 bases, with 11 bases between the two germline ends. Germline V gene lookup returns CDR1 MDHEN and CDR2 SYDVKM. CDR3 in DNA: TGTGCCAGCAGCCCAGCTTCGACGAACACCGGGGAGCTGTTTTTT. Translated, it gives CASSPASTNTGELFF.

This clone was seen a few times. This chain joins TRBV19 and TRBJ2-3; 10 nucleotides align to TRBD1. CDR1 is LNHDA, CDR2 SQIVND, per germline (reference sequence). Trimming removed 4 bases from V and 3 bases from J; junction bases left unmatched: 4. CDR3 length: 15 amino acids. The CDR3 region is CASSTGQGVTDTQYF. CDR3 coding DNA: TGTGCCAGTAGTACCGGACAGGGGGTTACAGATACGCAGTATTTT.

CDR3 coding DNA: TGTGCCAGCAGTGTAACAGGAAGCAATCAGCCCCAGCATTTT. Translation gives CASSVTGSNQPQHF. The V and J genes are TRBV6-5 and TRBJ1-5; TRBD1 might be the D (5 bases). The CDR3 covers 14 residues. V was shortened by 5 bases and J by 1 base, with 9 bases between the two germline ends. Per germline, CDR1 MNHEY and CDR2 SVGAGI.

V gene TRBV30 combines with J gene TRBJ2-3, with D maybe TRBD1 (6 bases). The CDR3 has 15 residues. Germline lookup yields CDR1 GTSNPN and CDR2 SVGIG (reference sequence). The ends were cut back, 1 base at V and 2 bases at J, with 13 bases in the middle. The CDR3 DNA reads TGTGCCTGGAGTGAACGCGGACAGATCACAGATACGCAGTATTTT. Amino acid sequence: CAWSERGQITDTQYF.

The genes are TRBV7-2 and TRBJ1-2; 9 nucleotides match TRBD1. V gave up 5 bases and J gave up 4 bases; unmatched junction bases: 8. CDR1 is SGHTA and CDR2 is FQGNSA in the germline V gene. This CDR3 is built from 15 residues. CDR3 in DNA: TGTGCCAGCAGCCGACAGGGGGTACCGCTCTATGGCTACACCTTC. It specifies CASSRQGVPLYGYTF.

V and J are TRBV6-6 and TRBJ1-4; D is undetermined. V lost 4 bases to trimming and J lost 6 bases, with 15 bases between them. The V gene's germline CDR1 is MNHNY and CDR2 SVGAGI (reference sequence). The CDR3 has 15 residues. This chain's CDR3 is CASSSVGYRDEKLFF. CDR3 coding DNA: TGTGCCAGCAGTTCCGTAGGGTACCGGGATGAAAAACTGTTTTTT.

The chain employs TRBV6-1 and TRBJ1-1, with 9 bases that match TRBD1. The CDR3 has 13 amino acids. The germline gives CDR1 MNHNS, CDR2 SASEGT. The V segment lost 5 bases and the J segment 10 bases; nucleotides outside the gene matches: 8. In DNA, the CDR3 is TGTGCCAGCAGTAGAGGACAGGGGCGTATAGCTTTCTTT. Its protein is CASSRGQGRIAFF.

The CDR3 bases are TGTGCCAGCAGGAATAGCGGGGCTAGCACAGATACGCAGTATTTT. It is translated as CASRNSGASTDTQYF. J is TRBJ2-3 and V is TRBV25-1; 8 nucleotides agree with TRBD2. The length of the CDR3 is 15 residues. Germline lookup yields CDR1 MGHDK and CDR2 SYGVNS. Unmatched junction bases numbered 5, after V lost 6 bases and J lost 0 bases.

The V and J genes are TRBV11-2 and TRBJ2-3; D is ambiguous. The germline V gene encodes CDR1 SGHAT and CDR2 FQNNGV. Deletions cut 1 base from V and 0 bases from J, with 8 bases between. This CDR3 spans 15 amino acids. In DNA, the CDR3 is TGTGCCAGCAGCTTAGTAGGTGACAGCACAGATACGCAGTATTTT. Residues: CASSLVGDSTDTQYF.

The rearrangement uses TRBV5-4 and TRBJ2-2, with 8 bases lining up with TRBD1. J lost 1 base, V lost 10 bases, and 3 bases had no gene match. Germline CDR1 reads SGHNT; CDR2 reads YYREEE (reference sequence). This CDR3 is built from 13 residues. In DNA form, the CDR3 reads TGTGCCGGCGGACAGGGGAACACCGGGGAGCTGTTTTTT. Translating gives CAGGQGNTGELFF.

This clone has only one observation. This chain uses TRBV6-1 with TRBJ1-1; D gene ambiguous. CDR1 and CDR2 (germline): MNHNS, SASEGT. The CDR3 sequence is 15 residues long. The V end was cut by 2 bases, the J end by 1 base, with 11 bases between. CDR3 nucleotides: TGTGCCAGCAGTGAAATTGGGATGCCGAACACTGAAGCTTTCTTT. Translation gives CASSEIGMPNTEAFF.